The 22 T cell receptor beta chains given below trace back to one sample, sequenced in a study of PD-L1 blockade in urothelial cancer. As to time point: pretreatment peripheral blood. Profiled with immunoSEQ multiplex PCR; TCRdb holds only in-frame clones, not every one. The table records under 50,000 clones, just over 90% of them present only once. The specimen was PBMCs, collected around atezolizumab (anti-PD-L1) treatment. These receptor sequences come from a woman in her sixties or seventies with urothelial cancer.

The table lists this clone with a few counts. The chain is built from TRBV19 and TRBJ2-2; D is undetermined. The CDR3 runs to 13 residues. Germline V gene data show CDR1 as LNHDA and CDR2 as SQIVND (reference sequence). The V and J ends lost 9 bases and 0 bases respectively, with 8 bases between them. CDR3 sequence: CASASANTGELFF. In DNA, the CDR3 is TGTGCCAGCGCTTCAGCGAACACCGGGGAGCTGTTTTTT.

This chain uses TRBV28 with TRBJ2-1, with 7 positions matching TRBD1. This CDR3 contains 14 residues. Germline trimming cut 5 bases from V and 7 bases from J; bases unmatched to any gene: 8. Germline V gene sequence: CDR1 MDHEN, CDR2 SYDVKM. The CDR3 loop is CASSPTHRGNEQFF. In DNA form, the CDR3 reads TGTGCCAGCAGTCCTACTCACAGGGGTAATGAGCAGTTCTTC.

CDR3 DNA: TGTGCCAGCAGCGCCGCTGGGCCCTTGCGGGCAAGCTCCTACAATGAGCAGTTCTTC. Protein sequence: CASSAAGPLRASSYNEQFF. The chain employs TRBV9 and TRBJ2-1, with D tentatively TRBD2 (5 bases). V lost 3 bases and J 0 bases, leaving 22 bases between the germline ends. The CDR3 consists of 19 residues. Germline values: CDR1 SGDLS, CDR2 YYNGEE.

As for this clone: This CDR3 is also generated by other DNA sequences in the sample. V and J are TRBV29-1 and TRBJ2-7, with 8 positions matching TRBD1. Germline V lookup: CDR1 SQVTM, CDR2 ANQGSEA. The V and J ends lost 4 bases and 5 bases, in that order; junction bases with no gene match: 1. This CDR3 contains 11 residues. Here the CDR3 reads CSVGQGNEQYF. The CDR3 DNA is TGCAGCGTTGGACAGGGGAACGAGCAGTACTTC.

This chain connects TRBV19 to TRBJ2-3; 7 bases are shared with TRBD1. V was clipped by 5 bases and J by 1 base; unmatched bases: 3. This CDR3 spans 14 amino acids. Germline CDR1 LNHDA, CDR2 SQIVND (reference sequence). CDR3 sequence: CASSGQARTDTQYF. CDR3 in DNA: TGTGCCAGTAGTGGACAGGCCCGCACAGATACGCAGTATTTT.

The chain is built from TRBV6-6 and TRBJ2-1; D unclear. Trimming shortened V by 0 bases and J by 4 bases, and 7 bases separated the two germline ends. Germline CDR1 and CDR2: MNHNY and SVGAGI (reference sequence). The CDR3 has 14 residues. The CDR3 sequence is CASSYSLGYNEQFF. The DNA for the CDR3 is TGTGCCAGCAGTTACTCCCTAGGTTACAATGAGCAGTTCTTC.

CDR3 residues: CASGIQGGPGNTIYF. CDR3 DNA sequence: TGTGCCAGCGGAATACAGGGGGGCCCTGGAAACACCATATATTTT. This chain connects TRBV2 to TRBJ1-3; 8 nucleotides agree with TRBD1. Germline V lookup: CDR1 SNHLY, CDR2 FYNNEI. This CDR3 has 15 residues. V lost 8 bases and J lost 2; bases outside the gene matches: 8.

The rearrangement links TRBV27 to TRBJ1-5; TRBD1 aligns across 7 bases. V lost 5 bases, J lost 3 bases, and 16 bases stayed unmatched. The CDR3 has 18 residues. CDR1 is MNHEY, CDR2 SMNVEV, per germline (reference sequence). The chain's CDR3 is CASSKLPPAGGNNQPQHF. The CDR3 DNA is TGTGCCAGCAGTAAATTACCGCCCGCAGGGGGGAACAATCAGCCCCAGCATTTT.

The V gene is TRBV11-2, the J gene TRBJ1-5; possibly TRBD1 for D (5 bases). This CDR3 has 12 residues. The germline gives CDR1 SGHAT, CDR2 FQNNGV. With 4 bases removed from V and 6 bases from J, the gap between germline ends came to 7 bases. CDR3 in DNA: TGTGCCAGCAGCTCACAGGCTCAGCCCCAGCATTTT. Its translation: CASSSQAQPQHF.

V gene TRBV19 combines with J gene TRBJ1-2; possibly TRBD1 for D (5 bases). V was pared by 6 bases and J by 5 bases, with 10 bases between. Germline loops: CDR1 LNHDA, CDR2 SQIVND (reference sequence). CDR3 length: 12 amino acids. The CDR3 DNA sequence: TGTGCCAGTAGACAGGAAGGATATGGCTACACCTTC. It is translated as CASRQEGYGYTF.

V and J are TRBV6-1 and TRBJ2-1, with 11 bases lining up with TRBD1. Trimming at V came to 4 bases and at J to 6 bases, leaving 5 bases not matched to a gene. The CDR3 totals 15 residues. Per germline, CDR1 MNHNS and CDR2 SASEGT. This CDR3 reads CASSAGQGVANEQFF. For the CDR3, the DNA is TGTGCCAGCAGTGCGGGACAGGGGGTCGCCAATGAGCAGTTCTTC.

This chain connects TRBV7-8 to TRBJ1-5, with 10 bases matching TRBD1. V lost 5 bases to trimming and J lost 3 bases; unmatched junction nucleotides: 7. Germline V gene lookup returns CDR1 SGHVS and CDR2 FQNEAQ. This CDR3 spans 16 amino acids. CDR3 in DNA: TGTGCCAGCAGCCTTCTGGACAGGGGGTCCAATCAGCCCCAGCATTTT. This codes for CASSLLDRGSNQPQHF. Based on the CDR3 plus reference TRBV7-8 and TRBJ1-5, the full variable domain is GAGVSQSPRYKVAKRGQDVALRCDPISGHVSLFWYQQALGQGPEFLTYFQNEAQLDKSGLPSDRFFAERPEGSVSTLKIQRTQQEDSAVYLCASSLLDRGSNQPQHFGDGTRLSIL.

The chain is built from TRBV7-2 and TRBJ2-7, with 7 bases matching TRBD2. The CDR3 is 15 residues long. The germline V gene encodes CDR1 SGHTA and CDR2 FQGNSA. V lost 1 base and J lost 5; bases outside the gene matches: 8. CDR3 nucleotide sequence: TGTGCCAGCAGCTTAGAAGTAGCGGGTAGAAACGAGCAGTACTTC. This encodes CASSLEVAGRNEQYF.

V and J are TRBV28 and TRBJ1-1; TRBD1 agrees at 8 bases. V trimming: 6 bases; J trimming: 0 bases; junction bases outside the gene matches: 3. Looked up from germline, CDR1 is MDHEN and CDR2 is SYDVKM. This CDR3 contains 14 residues. In DNA form, the CDR3 reads TGTGCCAGCAGGGCAGGGGGCGTGAACACTGAAGCTTTCTTT. Its translation is CASRAGGVNTEAFF.

The J gene is TRBJ1-5, the V gene TRBV6-1; 7 positions agree with TRBD1. Germline assignment: CDR1 MNHNS and CDR2 SASEGT. J was trimmed by 3 bases and V by 7 bases; bases with no gene match: 6. The CDR3 spans 14 residues. The CDR3 DNA follows: TGTGCCAGCATCCAGGACAGGTCCAATCAGCCCCAGCATTTT. It encodes CASIQDRSNQPQHF.

The chain links TRBV14 to TRBJ1-2; D unclear. Germline V gives CDR1 SGHDN, CDR2 FVKESK. CDR3 length: 15 amino acids. Trimming stripped 4 bases from V and 8 bases from J, with 20 bases between. CDR3 nucleotides: TGTGCCAGCAGCCCCGCCCCCGCGGGTAGCTACGGCTACACCTTC. Protein sequence: CASSPAPAGSYGYTF.

This sequence joins TRBV7-2 and TRBJ1-1; D gene ambiguous. This CDR3 spans 13 amino acids. V was clipped by 5 bases and J by 9 bases, with 16 bases between them. The germline CDR1 and CDR2 sequences are SGHTA and FQGNSA. CDR3 sequence: CASSLILSWKAFF. The DNA of the CDR3 is TGTGCCAGCAGCCTGATACTATCATGGAAAGCTTTCTTT. Full variable domain (rest looked up from reference TRBV7-2 and TRBJ1-1): GAGVSQSPSNKVTEKGKDVELRCDPISGHTALYWYRQSLGQGLEFLIYFQGNSAPDKSGLPSDRFSAERTGGSVSTLTIQRTQQEDSAVYLCASSLILSWKAFFGQGTRLTVV.

The V call is TRBV28, the J call TRBJ2-1; the D is unclear. The CDR3 has 17 residues. Germline assignment: CDR1 MDHEN and CDR2 SYDVKM. Trimming took off 4 bases at V and 7 bases at J, with 23 bases between the two ends. CDR3: CASSSTPPYASLNEQFF. The CDR3 DNA sequence: TGTGCCAGCAGTTCTACTCCTCCATATGCTAGTTTGAATGAGCAGTTCTTC.

The CDR3 reads CASAPGGAGFGETQYF. The DNA for the CDR3 is TGTGCCAGTGCGCCGGGGGGCGCGGGCTTCGGGGAGACCCAGTACTTC. The chain employs TRBV19 and TRBJ2-5; maybe TRBD2 (7 bases). V was clipped by 8 bases and J by 5 bases, with 24 bases between them. Germline V gene sequence: CDR1 LNHDA, CDR2 SQIVND (reference sequence). This CDR3 spans 16 amino acids.

The CDR3 sequence: CASSSTGGADTQYF. DNA for the CDR3: TGTGCCAGCAGTTCGACAGGGGGCGCAGATACGCAGTATTTT. The V call is TRBV28, the J call TRBJ2-3; 10 positions agree with TRBD1. V was pared by 4 bases and J by 4 bases, with 2 bases of the junction left unmatched. This CDR3 region has 14 residues. The germline V gene encodes CDR1 MDHEN and CDR2 SYDVKM.

This clone has only one observation. The chain employs TRBV5-1 and TRBJ2-4, with 8 bases that match TRBD2. Germline lookup yields CDR1 SGHRS and CDR2 YFSETQ. CDR3 size: 15 residues. The V segment lost 4 bases and the J segment 3 bases; nucleotides outside the gene matches: 6. CDR3 protein: CASSPSGGNKNIQYF. CDR3 bases: TGCGCCAGCAGCCCCTCGGGGGGGAACAAAAACATTCAGTACTTC. Drawing the rest from reference TRBV5-1 and TRBJ2-4, the complete variable domain is KAGVTQTPRYLIKTRGQQVTLSCSPISGHRSVSWYQQTPGQGLQFLFEYFSETQRNKGNFPGRFSGRQFSNSRSEMNVSTLELGDSALYLCASSPSGGNKNIQYFGAGTRLSVL.

This chain connects TRBV14 to TRBJ2-7; D uncertain. The CDR3 contains 12 residues. V lost 8 bases to trimming and J lost 3 bases, with 11 bases between them. Looked up from germline, CDR1 is SGHDN and CDR2 is FVKESK. The CDR3 spells CASGAQHYEQYF. CDR3 bases: TGTGCCAGCGGAGCCCAGCACTACGAGCAGTACTTC.